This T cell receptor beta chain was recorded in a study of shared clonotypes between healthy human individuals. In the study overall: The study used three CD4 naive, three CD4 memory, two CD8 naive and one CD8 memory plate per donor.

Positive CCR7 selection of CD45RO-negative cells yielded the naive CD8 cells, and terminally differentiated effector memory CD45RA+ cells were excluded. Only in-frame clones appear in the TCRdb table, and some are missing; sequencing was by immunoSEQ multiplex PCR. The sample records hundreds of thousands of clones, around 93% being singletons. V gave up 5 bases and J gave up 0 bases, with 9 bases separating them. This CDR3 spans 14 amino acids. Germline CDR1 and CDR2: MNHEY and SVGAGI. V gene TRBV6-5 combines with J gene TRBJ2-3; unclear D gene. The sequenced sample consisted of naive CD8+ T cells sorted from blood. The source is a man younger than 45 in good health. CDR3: CASSHQASTDTQYF. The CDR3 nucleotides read TGTGCCAGCAGTCATCAAGCTAGCACAGATACGCAGTATTTT.